Described below is a single T cell receptor beta chain sequence and its context. The sample originates from a study of blood T cell repertoires in COVID-19. The overall study: Sites across the United States, Italy and Spain contributed samples from acute and convalescent COVID-19. PBMCs, B-cell-depleted T cells, or T cells provided the cDNA or gDNA that made up the material.

Seattle's cohort entered during active infection and was followed longitudinally. Per germline, CDR1 LGHNA and CDR2 YSLEER. Trimming removed 0 bases from V and 2 bases from J; junction bases left unmatched: 18. This CDR3 is built from 21 residues. Source study methods: Reference gene primer amplification in the assay estimated nucleated cell counts. Some clones are missing from TCRdb's copy, which holds only in-frame ones; the method was immunoSEQ multiplex PCR. V, J and clone size were drawn from that table, and D and trimming were deduced from the DNA. The repertoire includes around 100,000 clones, 90% of them detected once, and 6.7% sits in the top ten.

This chain joins TRBV4-3 and TRBJ1-3, with 8 bases matching TRBD1. The TCR comes from a man aged 18 to 30 with COVID-19, enrolled during active disease. Material: peripheral blood. The CDR3 reads CASSQDLPGQGALFAGNTIYF. The CDR3 nucleotides are TGCGCCAGCAGCCAAGACCTCCCCGGCCAGGGGGCCCTCTTCGCTGGAAACACCATATATTTT.